The 22 T cell receptor beta chains below were found in one sample sequenced in a study of PD-1 blockade in classical Hodgkin lymphoma. The time point: cycle 4 day 1 (C4D1), after less than 7 weeks of nivolumab. Every one of the patients relapsed after autologous stem cell transplantation (brentuximab vedotin exposure was variable). This table comes from immunoSEQ multiplex PCR, and its TCRdb copy is limited to in-frame clones, with some not included. The table has 96,000 or so clones, 85% to 95% seen once. The sample was peripheral blood mononuclear cells (PBMCs), taken before the fourth cycle of nivolumab. The receptors were gathered from a human donor with classical Hodgkin lymphoma.

In its sample, this clone was seen a few times. The chain employs TRBV19 and TRBJ1-5, with no clear D. The CDR3 sequence is 14 residues long. Germline CDR1 and CDR2: LNHDA and SQIVND (reference sequence). V lost 1 base, J lost 10 bases, and 14 bases lay in between. The CDR3 loop is CASSIGHRKGPQHF. CDR3 nucleotides: TGTGCCAGTAGTATAGGGCATCGAAAGGGTCCCCAGCATTTT.

The rearrangement uses TRBV7-9 and TRBJ2-3; D is unclear. The CDR3 has 12 amino acids. Between the trimmed V and J ends, which lost 3 bases and 6 bases, there was a span of 7 bases. Germline assignment: CDR1 SEHNR and CDR2 FQNEAQ (reference sequence). The DNA for the CDR3 is TGTGCCAGCAGCTTCCCGGCGGATACGCAGTATTTT. Translating gives CASSFPADTQYF.

This clone came up once. The chain uses TRBV5-6 and TRBJ2-6, with TRBD2 as a possible D gene (6 bases). The CDR3 is 15 amino acids. Germline V gene data show CDR1 as SGHDT and CDR2 as YYEEEE. Trimming pared 4 bases from V and 1 base from J, leaving 9 bases between. This CDR3 reads CASSGRGSGANVLTF. CDR3 bases: TGTGCCAGCAGCGGACGGGGGTCTGGGGCCAACGTCCTGACTTTC.

V and J are TRBV5-6 and TRBJ1-1; tentative D call: TRBD1 (5 bases). Looked up from germline, CDR1 is SGHDT and CDR2 is YYEEEE. Trimming shortened V by 1 base and J by 4 bases, and 17 bases separated the two germline ends. CDR3 length equals 16 residues. For the CDR3, the DNA is TGTGCCAGCAGCTTGTTTCGGGGGGATACCGGCACTGAAGCTTTCTTT. Its protein product is CASSLFRGDTGTEAFF.

V is TRBV9 and J is TRBJ2-7, with a weak D call TRBD2 (5 bases). Germline loops: CDR1 SGDLS, CDR2 YYNGEE. V lost 4 bases and J 7 bases, leaving 21 bases between the germline ends. The length of the CDR3 is 15 residues. The CDR3 loop reads CASSPRGGQGQEQYF. In DNA form, the CDR3 reads TGTGCCAGCAGCCCTCGGGGTGGGCAAGGGCAAGAGCAGTACTTC.

The CDR3 region is CASSDLAGVNNEQFF. CDR3 sequence (DNA): TGTGCCAGCAGTGATTTAGCGGGAGTGAACAATGAGCAGTTCTTC. The rearrangement links TRBV2 to TRBJ2-1; 9 nucleotides match TRBD2. The CDR3 contains 15 residues. Germline V CDR1 and CDR2: SNHLY, FYNNEI. V was pared by 3 bases and J by 5 bases, with 5 bases of the junction left unmatched.

J is TRBJ1-6 and V is TRBV28; 8 bases map to TRBD1. The CDR3 consists of 14 residues. Germline trimming cut 6 bases from V and 9 bases from J; bases unmatched to any gene: 7. The germline gives CDR1 MDHEN, CDR2 SYDVKM. In DNA, the CDR3 is TGTGCCAGCAGACCGACAGGGGAGCGTTCACCCCTCCACTTT. Translation: CASRPTGERSPLHF.

The chain joins TRBV10-3 to TRBJ2-3; perhaps TRBD1 as D (5 bases). V lost 9 bases, J lost 0 bases, and 13 bases lay in between. CDR1 and CDR2 from the germline V gene are ENHRY and SYGVKD. The CDR3 length is 14 residues. The CDR3 sequence: CAISQETSTDTQYF. The CDR3 DNA reads as TGTGCCATTTCACAGGAGACTAGCACAGATACGCAGTATTTT.

The chain employs TRBV5-6 and TRBJ2-7; no clear D gene. From germline, CDR1 is SGHDT and CDR2 YYEEEE. This CDR3 spans 13 amino acids. V was pared by 1 base and J by 0 bases, with 5 bases between. The CDR3 DNA reads TGTGCCAGCAGCTTGCTGGACTCCTACGAGCAGTACTTC. This translates into CASSLLDSYEQYF.

The chain recombines TRBV5-6 with TRBJ1-5; 7 bases are shared with TRBD1. This CDR3 is 17 amino acids long. V lost 1 base and J lost 6; bases outside the gene matches: 13. CDR1 SGHDT and CDR2 YYEEEE come from the germline V gene. The CDR3: CASSLSPDRSGGQPQHF. As DNA, the CDR3 is TGTGCCAGCAGCTTGTCCCCGGACAGGTCGGGCGGTCAGCCCCAGCATTTT.

This chain uses TRBV25-1 with TRBJ2-2; D is undetermined. This CDR3 has 13 amino acids. Germline V gene data show CDR1 as MGHDK and CDR2 as SYGVNS. Trimming pared 9 bases from V and 1 base from J, leaving 9 bases between. CDR3 residues: CASVTLNTGELFF. CDR3 sequence (DNA): TGTGCCAGTGTTACTTTGAACACCGGGGAGCTGTTTTTT.

This clone came up a few times. The chain is built from TRBV7-8 and TRBJ1-3, with no clear D. Looked up from germline, CDR1 is SGHVS and CDR2 is FQNEAQ. V was trimmed by 3 bases and J by 0 bases, leaving 9 bases between them. This CDR3 has 15 residues. The CDR3 region has the DNA TGTGCCAGCAGCTTCGGAGTCAGCTCTGGAAACACCATATATTTT. It codes for CASSFGVSSGNTIYF.

This clone was counted once. The rearrangement uses TRBV14 and TRBJ2-5; D uncertain. With 0 bases removed from V and 4 bases from J, the gap between germline ends came to 9 bases. Germline V lookup: CDR1 SGHDN, CDR2 FVKESK. The CDR3 covers 14 residues. Written as DNA, the CDR3 is TGTGCCAGCAGCCAAGAAAGGCTAACAGAGACCCAGTACTTC. As protein: CASSQERLTETQYF.

This clone occurred once. The V call is TRBV7-9, the J call TRBJ2-2; 8 bases fit TRBD1. The trim removed 6 bases at V and 5 bases at J, leaving 5 bases unmatched. Germline CDR1 SEHNR, CDR2 FQNEAQ (reference sequence). The CDR3 contains 14 residues. The CDR3 here is CASSVRQGTGELFF. In DNA form, the CDR3 reads TGTGCCAGCAGTGTAAGACAGGGGACCGGGGAGCTGTTTTTT.

This chain connects TRBV27 to TRBJ2-2, with D perhaps matching TRBD1 (6 bases). The CDR3 is 14 residues long. The V end lost 4 bases, the J end lost 6 bases, and 12 bases lay between the germline ends. From germline, CDR1 is MNHEY and CDR2 SMNVEV (reference sequence). This CDR3 is CASSWGLLSGELFF. The DNA of the CDR3 is TGTGCCAGCAGTTGGGGGCTCTTATCCGGGGAGCTGTTTTTT.

The gene calls are TRBV5-1 and TRBJ2-1; D uncertain. V lost 4 bases and J lost 5, with 10 bases in between. Germline assignment: CDR1 SGHRS and CDR2 YFSETQ. The CDR3 loop spans 13 amino acids. CDR3 sequence (DNA): TGCGCCAGCAGCCTCCCCGGACACAATGAGCAGTTCTTC. Encoded protein: CASSLPGHNEQFF.

This chain links TRBV9 with TRBJ1-1; TRBD1 is a possible D gene (6 bases). The length of the CDR3 is 14 residues. Germline V gene data show CDR1 as SGDLS and CDR2 as YYNGEE. Trimming took 7 bases from V and 4 from J, leaving 17 bases between them. This chain's CDR3 is CASGRGGRSTEAFF. As DNA, the CDR3 is TGTGCCAGCGGACGGGGGGGGCGTAGCACTGAAGCTTTCTTT.

For the CDR3, the DNA is TGTGCCAGTATGCTAGCGGGCGCCTACAATGAGCAGTTCTTC. This codes for CASMLAGAYNEQFF. The gene calls are TRBV7-9 and TRBJ2-1; 8 positions match TRBD2. Germline V gene data show CDR1 as SEHNR and CDR2 as FQNEAQ (reference sequence). V lost 9 bases, J lost 2 bases, and 6 bases stayed unmatched. The CDR3 length is 14 residues.

The J gene is TRBJ2-7, the V gene TRBV5-1, with D unclear. Germline V CDR1 and CDR2: SGHRS, YFSETQ. The CDR3 covers 15 residues. The V gene lost 4 bases and the J gene lost 2 bases, with 16 bases spanning the gap. The DNA for the CDR3 is TGCGCCAGCAGCGGAGCTGGGTCATCAGCCTACGAGCAGTACTTC. It encodes CASSGAGSSAYEQYF.

The J gene is TRBJ1-4, the V gene TRBV7-8; D is undetermined. V lost 1 base and J 8 bases, leaving 14 bases between the germline ends. Germline CDR1 reads SGHVS; CDR2 reads FQNEAQ. The length of the CDR3 is 15 residues. CDR3 bases: TGTGCCAGCAGCTTAGTGGCACCGGTCAGGGAAAAACTGTTTTTT. Its translation is CASSLVAPVREKLFF.

V and J are TRBV5-1 and TRBJ2-1; 10 nucleotides match TRBD2. There are 18 residues in the CDR3. Germline values: CDR1 SGHRS, CDR2 YFSETQ. V lost 4 bases and J lost 9; bases outside the gene matches: 19. The CDR3 region is CASSQTTVAGGSGVEQFF. The CDR3 DNA reads TGCGCCAGCAGCCAAACCACAGTAGCGGGAGGATCGGGAGTTGAGCAGTTCTTC.

The count of this clone is one. The V and J genes are TRBV28 and TRBJ1-4; weak D call: TRBD1 (6 bases). V was shortened by 7 bases and J by 0 bases, with 12 bases between the two germline ends. Per the germline V gene, CDR1 is MDHEN and CDR2 is SYDVKM. The CDR3 is 15 residues long. The CDR3 bases are TGTGCCAGCACCCGAAGGACAGCAACTAATGAAAAACTGTTTTTT. Protein: CASTRRTATNEKLFF.